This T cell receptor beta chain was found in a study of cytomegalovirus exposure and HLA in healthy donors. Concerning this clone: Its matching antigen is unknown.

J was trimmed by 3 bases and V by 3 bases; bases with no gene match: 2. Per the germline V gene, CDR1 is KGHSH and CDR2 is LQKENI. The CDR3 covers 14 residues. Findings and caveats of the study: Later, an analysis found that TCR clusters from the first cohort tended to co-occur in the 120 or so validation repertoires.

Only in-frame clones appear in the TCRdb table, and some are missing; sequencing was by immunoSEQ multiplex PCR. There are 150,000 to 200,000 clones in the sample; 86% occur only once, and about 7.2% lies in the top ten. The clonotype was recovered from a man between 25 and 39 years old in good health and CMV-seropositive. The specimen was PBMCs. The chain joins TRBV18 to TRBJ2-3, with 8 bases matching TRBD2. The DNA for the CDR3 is TGTGCCAGCTCACCGAGCGGGAGAACAGATACGCAGTATTTT. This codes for CASSPSGRTDTQYF.